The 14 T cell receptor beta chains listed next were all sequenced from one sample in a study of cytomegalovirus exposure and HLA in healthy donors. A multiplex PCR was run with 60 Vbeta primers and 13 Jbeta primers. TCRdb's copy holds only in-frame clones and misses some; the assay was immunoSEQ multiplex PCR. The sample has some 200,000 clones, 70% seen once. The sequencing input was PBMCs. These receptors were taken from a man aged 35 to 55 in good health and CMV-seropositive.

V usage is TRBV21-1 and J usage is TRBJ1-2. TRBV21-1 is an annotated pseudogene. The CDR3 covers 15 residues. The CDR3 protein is CASSKGGGRGYGYTF. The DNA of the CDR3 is TGTGCCAGCAGCAAAGGGGGAGGGCGAGGCTATGGCTACACCTTC.

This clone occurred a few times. The CDR3 region is CASSQVLASYEQYF. DNA for the CDR3: TGTGCCAGCAGCCAAGTCCTAGCAAGCTACGAGCAGTACTTC. The chain uses TRBV4-2 and TRBJ2-7; a weak D match, TRBD2 (5 bases). There are 14 residues in the CDR3. Trimming removed 1 base at V and 3 bases at J, with 10 bases between. Germline CDR1 reads LGHNA; CDR2 reads YNFKEQ.

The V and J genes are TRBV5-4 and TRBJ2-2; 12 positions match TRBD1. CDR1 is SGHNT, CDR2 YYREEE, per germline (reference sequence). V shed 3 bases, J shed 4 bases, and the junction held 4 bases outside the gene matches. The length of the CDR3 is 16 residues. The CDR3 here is CASSSGTGGRTGELFF. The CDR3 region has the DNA TGTGCCAGCAGCTCCGGGACAGGGGGCCGCACCGGGGAGCTGTTTTTT.

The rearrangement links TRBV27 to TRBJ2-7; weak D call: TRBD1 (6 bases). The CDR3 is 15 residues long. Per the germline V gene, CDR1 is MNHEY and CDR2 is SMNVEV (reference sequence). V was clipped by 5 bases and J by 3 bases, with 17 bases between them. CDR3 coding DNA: TGTGCCAGCAGTCCTGCAGGGCAGGGGCTCTACGAGCAGTACTTC. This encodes CASSPAGQGLYEQYF.

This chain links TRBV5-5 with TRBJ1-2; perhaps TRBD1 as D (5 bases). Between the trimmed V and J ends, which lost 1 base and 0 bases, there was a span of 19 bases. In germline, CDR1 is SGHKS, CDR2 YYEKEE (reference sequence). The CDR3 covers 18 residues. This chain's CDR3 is CASSLRDGGTFANYGYTF. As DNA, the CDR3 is TGTGCCAGCAGCTTGAGGGACGGGGGAACCTTTGCTAACTATGGCTACACCTTC.

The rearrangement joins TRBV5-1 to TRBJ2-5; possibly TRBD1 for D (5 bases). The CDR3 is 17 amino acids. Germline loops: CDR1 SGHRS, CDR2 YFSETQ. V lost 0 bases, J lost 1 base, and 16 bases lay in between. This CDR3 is CASSLVARTFSQETQYF. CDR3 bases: TGCGCCAGCAGCTTGGTGGCCAGGACATTTTCCCAAGAGACCCAGTACTTC.

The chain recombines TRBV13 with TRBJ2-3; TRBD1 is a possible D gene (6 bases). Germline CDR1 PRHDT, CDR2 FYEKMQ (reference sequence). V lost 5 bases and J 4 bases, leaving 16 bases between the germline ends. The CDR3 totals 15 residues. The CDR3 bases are TGTGCCAGCAGCCCGACAGGCAAGGGTGCAGATACGCAGTATTTT. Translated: CASSPTGKGADTQYF.

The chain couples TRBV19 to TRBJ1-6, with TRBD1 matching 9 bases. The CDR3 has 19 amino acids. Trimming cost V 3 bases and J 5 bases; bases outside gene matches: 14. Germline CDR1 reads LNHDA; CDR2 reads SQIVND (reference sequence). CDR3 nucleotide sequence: TGTGCCAGTAGTATTGAAGGGGACAGGGCTTCTGGGGATAATTCACCCCTCCACTTT. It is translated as CASSIEGDRASGDNSPLHF.

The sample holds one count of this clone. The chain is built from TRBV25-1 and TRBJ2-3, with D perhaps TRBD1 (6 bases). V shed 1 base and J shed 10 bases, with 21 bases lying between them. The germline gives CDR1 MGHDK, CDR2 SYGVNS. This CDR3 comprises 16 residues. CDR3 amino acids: CASSESTGMDVDAQYF. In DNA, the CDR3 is TGTGCCAGCAGTGAATCGACAGGCATGGACGTGGATGCGCAGTATTTT.

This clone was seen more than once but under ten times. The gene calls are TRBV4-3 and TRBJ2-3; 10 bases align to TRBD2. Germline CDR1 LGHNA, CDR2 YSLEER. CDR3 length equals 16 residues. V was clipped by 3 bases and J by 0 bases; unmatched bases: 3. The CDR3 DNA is TGCGCCAGCAGCCATTCAGCGGGGGGGAGCACAGATACGCAGTATTTT. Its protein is CASSHSAGGSTDTQYF.

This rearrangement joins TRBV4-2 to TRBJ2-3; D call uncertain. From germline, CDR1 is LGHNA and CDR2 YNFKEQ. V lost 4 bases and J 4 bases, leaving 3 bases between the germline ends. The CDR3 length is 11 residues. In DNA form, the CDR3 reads TGTGCCAGCAGCCGCGCAGATACGCAGTATTTT. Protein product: CASSRADTQYF.

CDR3 residues: CASTPIGQWFGQPQHF. DNA for the CDR3: TGCGCCAGCACCCCTATAGGACAGTGGTTTGGTCAGCCCCAGCATTTT. This chain connects TRBV10-1 to TRBJ1-5, with D possibly matching TRBD1 (6 bases). Between the trimmed V and J ends, which lost 7 bases and 6 bases, there was a span of 22 bases. The CDR3 runs 16 residues. Per germline, CDR1 WNHNN and CDR2 SYGVQD (reference sequence).

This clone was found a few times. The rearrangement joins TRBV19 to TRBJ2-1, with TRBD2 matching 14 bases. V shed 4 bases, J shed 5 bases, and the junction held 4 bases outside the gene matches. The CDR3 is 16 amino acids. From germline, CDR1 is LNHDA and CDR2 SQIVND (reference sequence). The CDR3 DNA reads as TGTGCCAGTAGTACCCTGGGACTAGCGGGGGACAATGAGCAGTTCTTC. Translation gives CASSTLGLAGDNEQFF. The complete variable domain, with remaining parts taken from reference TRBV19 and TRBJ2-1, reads DGGITQSPKYLFRKEGQNVTLSCEQNLNHDAMYWYRQDPGQGLRLIYYSQIVNDFQKGDIAEGYSVSREKKESFPLTVTSAQKNPTAFYLCASSTLGLAGDNEQFFGPGTRLTVL.

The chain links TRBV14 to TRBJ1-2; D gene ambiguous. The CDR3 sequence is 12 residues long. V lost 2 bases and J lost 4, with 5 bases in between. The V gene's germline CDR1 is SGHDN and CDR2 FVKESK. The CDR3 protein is CASSQSGYGYTF. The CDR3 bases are TGTGCCAGCAGCCAATCGGGCTATGGCTACACCTTC. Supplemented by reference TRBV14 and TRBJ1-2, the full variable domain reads EAGVTQFPSHSVIEKGQTVTLRCDPISGHDNLYWYRRVMGKEIKFLLHFVKESKQDESGMPNNRFLAERTGGTYSTLKVQPAELEDSGVYFCASSQSGYGYTFGSGTRLTVV.